These 19 T cell receptor beta chains were sequenced from one sample in a study of cytomegalovirus exposure and HLA in healthy donors. The PCR ran on 60 Vbeta and 13 Jbeta primers. Sequencing used immunoSEQ multiplex PCR; TCRdb keeps in-frame clones, though not all of them. The table lists 150,000 to 200,000 clones, 60% to 80% of them singletons. Sequencing input: PBMCs. These receptors all come from a man aged 50-59 years in good health and CMV-seropositive.

CDR3 coding DNA: TGTGCCAGCAGGAAAGGACAGGGGGCCGGAAACACTGAAGCTTTCTTT. It specifies CASRKGQGAGNTEAFF. The gene calls are TRBV27 and TRBJ1-1; 11 bases are a match to TRBD1. V lost 6 bases, J lost 2 bases, and 8 bases stayed unmatched. Germline values: CDR1 MNHEY, CDR2 SMNVEV (reference sequence). The length of the CDR3 is 16 residues.

This chain connects TRBV28 to TRBJ2-7; TRBD1 matches 10 bases. The length of the CDR3 is 17 residues. Germline values: CDR1 MDHEN, CDR2 SYDVKM. Trimming removed 8 bases from V and 3 bases from J; junction bases left unmatched: 16. Here the CDR3 reads CASRGQGFGTRNYEQYF. CDR3 nucleotide sequence: TGTGCCAGCCGGGGACAGGGGTTTGGAACACGAAACTACGAGCAGTACTTC. Together with reference TRBV28 and TRBJ2-7, the CDR3 gives the full variable domain: DVKVTQSSRYLVKRTGEKVFLECVQDMDHENMFWYRQDPGLGLRLIYFSYDVKMKEKGDIPEGYSVSREKKERFSLILESASTNQTSMYLCASRGQGFGTRNYEQYFGPGTRLTVT.

The chain employs TRBV23-1 and TRBJ2-7; D not resolved. TRBV23-1 is an ORF; its function is uncertain. V lost 1 base to trimming and J lost 3 bases, with 13 bases between them. This CDR3 contains 15 residues. The CDR3 DNA sequence: TGCGCCAGCAGTCAATGTTTACAGAGAAGCTACGAGCAGTACTTC. Its translation is CASSQCLQRSYEQYF.

This chain connects TRBV7-2 to TRBJ1-5; weak D call: TRBD1 (6 bases). Trimming shortened V by 4 bases and J by 6 bases, and 16 bases separated the two germline ends. The CDR3 extends over 15 amino acids. The germline V gene has CDR1 SGHTA and CDR2 FQGNSA. CDR3 nucleotides: TGTGCCAGCAGCTCGTCTCAGGGGATGAGTCAGCCCCAGCATTTT. It translates to CASSSSQGMSQPQHF.

The gene calls are TRBV27 and TRBJ2-7, with 7 bases aligning to TRBD1. Germline lookup yields CDR1 MNHEY and CDR2 SMNVEV (reference sequence). The CDR3 spans 15 residues. J was trimmed by 1 base and V by 2 bases; bases with no gene match: 5. The DNA for the CDR3 is TGTGCCAGCAGTTTAGCGACAGGGATATCCTACGAGCAGTACTTC. As protein: CASSLATGISYEQYF.

This chain joins TRBV19 and TRBJ1-1, with 8 positions matching TRBD1. Losses at the gene ends were 6 bases for V and 5 bases for J; bases not matched to a gene: 5. Germline CDR1 and CDR2: LNHDA and SQIVND (reference sequence). CDR3 length equals 13 residues. CDR3: CASRTGAWTEAFF. The CDR3 DNA reads as TGTGCCAGTAGGACAGGGGCGTGGACTGAAGCTTTCTTT.

The DNA for the CDR3 is TGTGCCAGCAGCTTAGCTAGCGGTCTCTACAATGAGCAGTTCTTC. Translation: CASSLASGLYNEQFF. The V call is TRBV11-2, the J call TRBJ2-1, with 7 nucleotides matching TRBD2. Germline loops: CDR1 SGHAT, CDR2 FQNNGV. The CDR3 extends over 15 amino acids. V shed 1 base and J 3 bases; nucleotides not matched to a gene: 3.

This clone was counted a single time. This sequence joins TRBV28 and TRBJ1-2; 7 nucleotides line up with TRBD1. Germline values: CDR1 MDHEN, CDR2 SYDVKM. This CDR3 is 15 amino acids long. Trimming removed 2 bases from V and 7 bases from J; junction bases left unmatched: 10. The DNA of the CDR3 is TGTGCCAGCAGTTTAGTTGTGACAGGGTATCGTGGCTACACCTTC. Translated: CASSLVVTGYRGYTF.

The chain couples TRBV5-6 to TRBJ1-5, with D maybe TRBD1 (6 bases). This CDR3 has 17 amino acids. The germline gives CDR1 SGHDT, CDR2 YYEEEE. Trimming removed 0 bases from V and 9 bases from J, with 22 bases in between. The CDR3 DNA reads as TGTGCCAGCAGCTTGGGGGTAGGGCAGGGGAGTTCATCGCCCCAGCATTTT. Translated, it gives CASSLGVGQGSSSPQHF.

Here the CDR3 DNA reads TGTGCCAGCAGTTCTACAGGGAGGGCGGGACATGGCTACACCTTC. This sequence encodes CASSSTGRAGHGYTF. V usage is TRBV28 and J usage is TRBJ1-2; a possible D gene is TRBD1 (6 bases). Germline V gene lookup returns CDR1 MDHEN and CDR2 SYDVKM. V lost 4 bases, J lost 6 bases, and 18 bases lay in between. This CDR3 contains 15 residues.

The rearrangement links TRBV6-5 to TRBJ2-6; no clear D gene. CDR3 length: 14 residues. Trimming stripped 10 bases from V and 3 bases from J, with 13 bases between. Germline values: CDR1 MNHEY, CDR2 SVGAGI. This CDR3 is CATQAGFGANVLTF. The CDR3 coding sequence is TGTGCCACGCAGGCTGGGTTTGGGGCCAACGTCCTGACTTTC.

This rearrangement joins TRBV2 to TRBJ1-1; no clear D. CDR3 size: 14 residues. The V end lost 1 base, the J end lost 3 bases, and 9 bases lay between the germline ends. Germline V gives CDR1 SNHLY, CDR2 FYNNEI. CDR3 region: CASSEGPGDTEAFF. The CDR3 DNA sequence: TGTGCCAGCAGTGAAGGGCCCGGGGACACTGAAGCTTTCTTT.

The chain joins TRBV5-4 to TRBJ1-3, with a tentative D call TRBD1 (6 bases). The CDR3 covers 16 residues. Germline CDR1 and CDR2: SGHNT and YYREEE (reference sequence). The V end was cut by 0 bases, the J end by 1 base, with 11 bases between. The CDR3 DNA reads TGTGCCAGCAGCTTGGGAACCGGGACATCTGGAAACACCATATATTTT. This sequence encodes CASSLGTGTSGNTIYF.

The gene calls are TRBV28 and TRBJ1-2; D possibly corresponds to TRBD1 (6 bases). The CDR3 is 16 amino acids. Germline CDR1 reads MDHEN; CDR2 reads SYDVKM. Trimming removed 2 bases at V and 1 base at J, with 14 bases between. CDR3 nucleotide sequence: TGTGCCAGCAGTTTAGGATGGGGCAGGGGTAACTATGGCTACACCTTC. Encoded protein: CASSLGWGRGNYGYTF.

This chain connects TRBV5-4 to TRBJ1-1, with 10 bases that match TRBD1. V was clipped by 4 bases and J by 5 bases; unmatched bases: 11. CDR1 and CDR2 (germline): SGHNT, YYREEE (reference sequence). This CDR3 has 16 amino acids. CDR3 sequence reads: CASSAGTGDLRTEAFF. CDR3 nucleotides: TGTGCCAGCAGCGCCGGGACAGGGGACCTTAGGACTGAAGCTTTCTTT.

This rearrangement joins TRBV18 to TRBJ2-3, with 8 bases that match TRBD1. CDR1 KGHSH and CDR2 LQKENI come from the germline V gene. Unmatched junction bases numbered 5, after V lost 3 bases and J lost 3 bases. This CDR3 region has 15 residues. This CDR3 is CASSPGTGTTDTQYF. CDR3 nucleotides: TGTGCCAGCTCACCCGGGACAGGAACGACAGATACGCAGTATTTT.

This sequence joins TRBV10-3 and TRBJ1-2, with D uncertain. This CDR3 region has 13 residues. The germline V and J ends were trimmed by 0 bases and 5 bases, with 7 bases remaining between them. Germline V gives CDR1 ENHRY, CDR2 SYGVKD. The CDR3 loop is CAISESGVYGYTF. The CDR3, as DNA: TGTGCCATCAGTGAGTCGGGCGTGTATGGCTACACCTTC.

This chain uses TRBV19 with TRBJ2-2; D may be TRBD2 (6 bases). Germline V CDR1 and CDR2: LNHDA, SQIVND (reference sequence). Trimming removed 3 bases at V and 4 bases at J, with 18 bases between. The CDR3 runs to 17 residues. The CDR3 sequence is CASSISGDSGGTGELFF. The CDR3 DNA reads TGTGCCAGTAGTATTTCCGGCGATTCCGGGGGCACCGGGGAGCTGTTTTTT.

This clone came up once. V gene TRBV25-1 combines with J gene TRBJ2-2, with TRBD2 identical over 12 bases. The V gene's germline CDR1 is MGHDK and CDR2 SYGVNS. V dropped 4 bases and J dropped 6; count of bases not matched to a gene: 3. The CDR3 runs to 15 residues. The CDR3 loop is CASSGASGGAGELFF. The DNA for the CDR3 is TGTGCCAGCAGTGGGGCTAGCGGGGGGGCCGGGGAGCTGTTTTTT.